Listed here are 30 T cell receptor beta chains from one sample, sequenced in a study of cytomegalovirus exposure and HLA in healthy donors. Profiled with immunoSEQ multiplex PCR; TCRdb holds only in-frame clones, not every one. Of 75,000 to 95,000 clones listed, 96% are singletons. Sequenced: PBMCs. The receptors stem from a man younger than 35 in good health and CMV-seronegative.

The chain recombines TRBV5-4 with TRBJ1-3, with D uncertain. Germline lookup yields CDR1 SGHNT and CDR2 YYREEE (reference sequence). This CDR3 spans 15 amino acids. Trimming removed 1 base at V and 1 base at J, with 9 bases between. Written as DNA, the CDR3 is TGTGCCAGCAGCTTGAGTCTGAGTTCTGGAAACACCATATATTTT. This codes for CASSLSLSSGNTIYF.

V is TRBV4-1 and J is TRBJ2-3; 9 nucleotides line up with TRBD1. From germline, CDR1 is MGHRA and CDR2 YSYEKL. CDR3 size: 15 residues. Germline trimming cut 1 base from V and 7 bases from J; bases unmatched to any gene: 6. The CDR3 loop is CASSQGQGGVYTQYF. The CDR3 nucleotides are TGCGCCAGCAGCCAAGGACAGGGGGGAGTTTATACGCAGTATTTT.

The CDR3 region has the DNA TGTGCCAGTAGTATAGATGCCCAGGCATGGGAGACCCAGTACTTC. Translating gives CASSIDAQAWETQYF. The J gene is TRBJ2-5, the V gene TRBV19, with D hard to call. There are 15 residues in the CDR3. Germline lookup yields CDR1 LNHDA and CDR2 SQIVND (reference sequence). V gave up 0 bases and J gave up 5 bases, with 13 bases separating them.

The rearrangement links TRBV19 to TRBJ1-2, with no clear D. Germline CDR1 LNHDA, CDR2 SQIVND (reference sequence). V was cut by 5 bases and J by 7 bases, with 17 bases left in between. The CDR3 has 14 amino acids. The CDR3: CASSHLRGELGYTF. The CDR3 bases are TGTGCCAGTAGTCACCTGCGCGGAGAGCTTGGCTACACCTTC.

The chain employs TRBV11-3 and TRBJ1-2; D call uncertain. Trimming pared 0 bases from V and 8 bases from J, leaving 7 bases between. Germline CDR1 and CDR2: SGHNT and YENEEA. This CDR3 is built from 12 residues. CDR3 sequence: CASSLDTAGYTF. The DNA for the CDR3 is TGTGCCAGCAGCTTAGATACAGCAGGCTACACCTTC.

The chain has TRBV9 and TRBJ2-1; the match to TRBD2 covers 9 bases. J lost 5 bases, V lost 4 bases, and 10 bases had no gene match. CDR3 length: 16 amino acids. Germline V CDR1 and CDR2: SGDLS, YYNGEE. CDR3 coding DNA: TGTGCCAGCAGCTCTCTAGCGGGGAGAGGGAACAATGAGCAGTTCTTC. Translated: CASSSLAGRGNNEQFF.

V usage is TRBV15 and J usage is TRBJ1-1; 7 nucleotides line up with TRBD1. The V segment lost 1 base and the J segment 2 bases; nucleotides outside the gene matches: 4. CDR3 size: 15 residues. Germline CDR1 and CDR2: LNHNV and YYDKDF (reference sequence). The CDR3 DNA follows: TGTGCCACCAGCAGAGTGAGGGACAGCAACACTGAAGCTTTCTTT. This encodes CATSRVRDSNTEAFF.

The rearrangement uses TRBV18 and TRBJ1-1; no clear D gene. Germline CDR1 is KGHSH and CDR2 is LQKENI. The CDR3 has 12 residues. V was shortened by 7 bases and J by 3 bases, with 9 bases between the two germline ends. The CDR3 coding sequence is TGTGCCAGCTGTGTACAGTACACTGAAGCTTTCTTT. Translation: CASCVQYTEAFF.

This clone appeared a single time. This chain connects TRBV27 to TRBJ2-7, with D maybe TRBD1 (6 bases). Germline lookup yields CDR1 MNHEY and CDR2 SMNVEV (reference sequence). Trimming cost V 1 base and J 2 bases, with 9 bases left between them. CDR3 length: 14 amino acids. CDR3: CASSLYEGAYEQYV. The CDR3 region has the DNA TGTGCCAGCAGTTTATACGAGGGGGCCTACGAGCAGTACGTC.

This CDR3 reads CASRVKVLGRSGETEAFF. The DNA for the CDR3 is TGTGCCAGCAGAGTAAAAGTATTGGGAAGGAGCGGCGAGACTGAAGCTTTCTTT. The rearrangement joins TRBV28 to TRBJ1-1; no definite D call. V was trimmed by 6 bases and J by 5 bases, leaving 28 bases between them. CDR1 is MDHEN and CDR2 is SYDVKM in the germline V gene. This CDR3 spans 18 amino acids.

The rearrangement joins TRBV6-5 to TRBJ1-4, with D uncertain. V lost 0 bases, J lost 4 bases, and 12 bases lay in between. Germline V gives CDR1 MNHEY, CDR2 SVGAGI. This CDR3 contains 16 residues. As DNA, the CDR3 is TGTGCCAGCAGTTACTCGTCTGGGGAGAGTAATGAAAAACTGTTTTTT. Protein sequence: CASSYSSGESNEKLFF.

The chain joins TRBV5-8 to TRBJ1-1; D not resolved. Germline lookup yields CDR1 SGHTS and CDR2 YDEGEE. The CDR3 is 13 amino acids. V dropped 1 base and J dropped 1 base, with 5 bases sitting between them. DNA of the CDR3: TGTGCCAGCAGCTTGTCCAAGAACACTGAAGCTTTCTTT. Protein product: CASSLSKNTEAFF.

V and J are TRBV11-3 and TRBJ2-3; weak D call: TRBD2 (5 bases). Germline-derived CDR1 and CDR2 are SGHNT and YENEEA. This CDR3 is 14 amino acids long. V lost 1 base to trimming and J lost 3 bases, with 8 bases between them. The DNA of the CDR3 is TGTGCCAGCAGCTTAGTCGGGATAACAGATACGCAGTATTTT. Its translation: CASSLVGITDTQYF. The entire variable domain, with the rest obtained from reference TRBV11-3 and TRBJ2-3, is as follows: EAGVVQSPRYKIIEKKQPVAFWCNPISGHNTLYWYLQNLGQGPELLIRYENEEAVDDSQLPKDRFSAERLKGVDSTLKIQPAELGDSAVYLCASSLVGITDTQYFGPGTRLTVL.

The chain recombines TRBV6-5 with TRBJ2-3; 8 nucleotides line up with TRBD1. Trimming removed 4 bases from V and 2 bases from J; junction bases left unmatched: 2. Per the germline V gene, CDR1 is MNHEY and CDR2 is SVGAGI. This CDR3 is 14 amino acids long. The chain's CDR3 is CASSSTGDTDTQYF. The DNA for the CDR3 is TGTGCCAGCAGTTCGACAGGGGACACAGATACGCAGTATTTT.

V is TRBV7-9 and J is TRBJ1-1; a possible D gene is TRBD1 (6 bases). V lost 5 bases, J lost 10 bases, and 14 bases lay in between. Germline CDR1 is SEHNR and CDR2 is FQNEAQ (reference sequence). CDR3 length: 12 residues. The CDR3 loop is CASSPTGLGAFF. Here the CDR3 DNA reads TGTGCCAGCAGCCCTACAGGGTTAGGAGCTTTCTTT.

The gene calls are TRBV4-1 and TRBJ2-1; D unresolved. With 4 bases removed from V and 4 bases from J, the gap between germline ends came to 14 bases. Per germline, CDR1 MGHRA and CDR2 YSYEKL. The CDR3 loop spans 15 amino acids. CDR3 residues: CASSPPQREYNEQFF. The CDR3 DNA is TGCGCCAGCAGCCCCCCTCAGCGAGAATACAATGAGCAGTTCTTC.

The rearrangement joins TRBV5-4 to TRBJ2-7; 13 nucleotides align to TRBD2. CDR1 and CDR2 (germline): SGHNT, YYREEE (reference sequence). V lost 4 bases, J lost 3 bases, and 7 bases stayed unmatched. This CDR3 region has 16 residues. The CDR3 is CASSDRTSGSFYEQYF. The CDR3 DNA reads TGTGCCAGCAGCGATCGGACTAGCGGGAGTTTCTACGAGCAGTACTTC.

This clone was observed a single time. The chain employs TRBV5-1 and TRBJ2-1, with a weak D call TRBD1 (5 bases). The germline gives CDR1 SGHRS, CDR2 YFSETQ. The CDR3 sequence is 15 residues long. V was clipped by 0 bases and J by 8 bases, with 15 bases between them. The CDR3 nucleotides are TGCGCCAGCAGCTTGGAGGGGCGGATTTTGGATGAGCAGTTCTTC. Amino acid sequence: CASSLEGRILDEQFF.

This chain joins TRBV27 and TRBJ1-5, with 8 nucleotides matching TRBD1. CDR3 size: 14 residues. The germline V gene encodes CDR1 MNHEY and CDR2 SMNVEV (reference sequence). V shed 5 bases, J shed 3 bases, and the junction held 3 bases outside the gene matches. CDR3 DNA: TGTGCCAGCAGTGACAGGGGATTCAATCAGCCCCAGCATTTT. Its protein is CASSDRGFNQPQHF.

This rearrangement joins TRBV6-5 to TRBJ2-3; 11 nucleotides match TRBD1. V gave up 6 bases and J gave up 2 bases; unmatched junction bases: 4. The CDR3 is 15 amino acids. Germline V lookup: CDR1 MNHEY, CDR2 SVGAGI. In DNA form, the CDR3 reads TGTGCCAGCAGCCGCGGACAGGGGGCCACAGATACGCAGTATTTT. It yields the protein CASSRGQGATDTQYF.

The CDR3 is CASGLAGDTDTQYF. In DNA, the CDR3 is TGTGCCAGCGGACTAGCGGGGGACACAGATACGCAGTATTTT. J is TRBJ2-3 and V is TRBV9; 13 bases map to TRBD2. The germline V gene encodes CDR1 SGDLS and CDR2 YYNGEE. Trimming at V came to 7 bases and at J to 2 bases, leaving 1 base not matched to a gene. The CDR3 runs 14 residues.

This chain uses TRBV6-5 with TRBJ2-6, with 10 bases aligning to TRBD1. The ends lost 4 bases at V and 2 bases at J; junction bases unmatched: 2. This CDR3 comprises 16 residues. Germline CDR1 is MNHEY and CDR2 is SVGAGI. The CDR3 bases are TGTGCCAGCAGTTTCGGGACAGGGGCTGGGGCCAACGTCCTGACTTTC. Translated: CASSFGTGAGANVLTF.

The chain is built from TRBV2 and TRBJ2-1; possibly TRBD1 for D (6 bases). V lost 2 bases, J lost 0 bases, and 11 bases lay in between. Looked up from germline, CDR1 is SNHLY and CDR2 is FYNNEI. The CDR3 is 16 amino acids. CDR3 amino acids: CASSERGTSSYNEQFF. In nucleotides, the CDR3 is TGTGCCAGCAGTGAAAGAGGGACAAGCTCCTACAATGAGCAGTTCTTC.

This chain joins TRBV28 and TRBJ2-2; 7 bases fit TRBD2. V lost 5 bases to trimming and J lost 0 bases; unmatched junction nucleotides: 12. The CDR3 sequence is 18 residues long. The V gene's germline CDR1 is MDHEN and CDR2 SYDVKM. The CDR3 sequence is CASSILGDYFANTGELFF. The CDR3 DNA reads TGTGCCAGCAGTATTCTGGGGGACTACTTCGCGAACACCGGGGAGCTGTTTTTT.

CDR3 coding DNA: TGTGCCAGCAGCTTAGGGGCCACTCAAGAGACCCAGTACTTC. Encoded protein: CASSLGATQETQYF. V and J are TRBV11-2 and TRBJ2-5; D is unresolved. The CDR3 is 14 residues long. Trimming pared 1 base from V and 2 bases from J, leaving 8 bases between. Germline CDR1 SGHAT, CDR2 FQNNGV.

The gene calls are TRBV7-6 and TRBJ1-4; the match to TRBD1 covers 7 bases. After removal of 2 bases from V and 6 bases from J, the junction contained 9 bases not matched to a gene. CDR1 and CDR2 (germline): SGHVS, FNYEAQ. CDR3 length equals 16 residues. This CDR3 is CASSLKQTGTDEKLFF. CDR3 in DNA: TGTGCCAGCAGCTTAAAACAAACCGGGACAGATGAAAAACTGTTTTTT.

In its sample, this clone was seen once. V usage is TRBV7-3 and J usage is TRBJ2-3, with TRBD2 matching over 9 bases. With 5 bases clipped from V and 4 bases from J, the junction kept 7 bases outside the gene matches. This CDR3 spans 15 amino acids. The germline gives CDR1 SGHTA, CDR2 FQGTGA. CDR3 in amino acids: CASSASGRSPDTQYF. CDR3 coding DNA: TGTGCCAGCAGCGCGAGCGGGAGGTCTCCAGATACGCAGTATTTT.

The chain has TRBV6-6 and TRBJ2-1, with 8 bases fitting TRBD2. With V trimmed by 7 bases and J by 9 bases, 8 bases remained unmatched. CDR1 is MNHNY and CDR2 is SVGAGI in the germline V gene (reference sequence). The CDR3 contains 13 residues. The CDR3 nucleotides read TGTGCCAGCAACGCGGGGGCGGGAGGTGAGCAGTTCTTC. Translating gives CASNAGAGGEQFF.

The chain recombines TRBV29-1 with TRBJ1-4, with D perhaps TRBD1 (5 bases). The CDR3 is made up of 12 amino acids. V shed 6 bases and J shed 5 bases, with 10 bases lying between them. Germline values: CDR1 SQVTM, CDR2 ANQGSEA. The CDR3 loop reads CSVMGGNEKLFF. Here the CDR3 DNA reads TGCAGCGTCATGGGGGGAAATGAAAAACTGTTTTTT.

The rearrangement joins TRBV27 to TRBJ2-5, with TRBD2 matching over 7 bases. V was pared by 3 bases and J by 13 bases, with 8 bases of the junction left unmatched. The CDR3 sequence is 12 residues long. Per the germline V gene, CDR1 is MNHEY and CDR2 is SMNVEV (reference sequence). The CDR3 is CASSFTGTTMYF. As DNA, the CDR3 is TGTGCCAGCAGTTTTACCGGGACTACCATGTACTTC.